This TCR beta chain was profiled in a study of blood T cell repertoires in COVID-19. Study at large: PBMCs, B-cell-depleted T cells, or T cells provided the cDNA or gDNA that made up the material.

The data were produced by immunoSEQ multiplex PCR, yet TCRdb's version contains in-frame clones alone and is incomplete. Found here are some 220,000 clones, 85% of them singletons; the top ten hold around 6.5%. Trimming at V came to 5 bases and at J to 8 bases, leaving 7 bases not matched to a gene. The CDR3 runs to 14 residues. CDR1 is SEHNR and CDR2 is FQNEAQ in the germline V gene (reference sequence). The sample consisted of peripheral blood. This sequence was found in a woman aged 55-75 years with active or convalescent COVID-19. V gene TRBV7-9 combines with J gene TRBJ2-1; 9 positions match TRBD1. Here the CDR3 DNA reads TGTGCCAGCAGCAAGAACACAGGGGGCGATGAGCAGTTCTTC. It codes for CASSKNTGGDEQFF.